This T cell receptor beta chain stems from a study of T cells in Graves' hyperthyroidism and ophthalmopathy. Study-wide results and limits: The model anticipated ophthalmopathy a median about six months pre-onset.

Clinical symptoms, serum thyroxine and TRAb, thyroid ultrasound and orbital computed tomography together formed the diagnostic basis. From roughly 10 ml of fresh peripheral blood, PBMCs were isolated. Amplified TCR beta CDR3 regions derived from RNA transcripts. The TCR CDR3 first-round RT-PCR relied on the HTBI primer set. TCRdb re-analysed the multiplex PCR reads in MiXCR, keeping a single row per CDR3 protein. The sample carries some 510,000 distinct CDR3 sequences, less than 25% recorded once. This clonotype was observed many times. No antigen is known for it. The sequenced material came from blood. The receptor's source is a man aged 18 to 35 with Graves' hyperthyroidism.

The chain's CDR3 is CASSPRALGYEQYF. The CDR3 region has the DNA TGTGCCAGCAGTCCCCGGGCTCTTGGGTACGAGCAGTACTTC. This chain uses TRBV2 with TRBJ2-7; D is uncertain. This CDR3 is 14 amino acids long. The germline CDR1 and CDR2 sequences are SNHLY and FYNNEI. V was clipped by 5 bases and J by 4 bases, with 15 bases between them.